This TCR beta chain stems from a study of T-cell reconstitution after alpha-beta-depleted transplantation in children. Findings of the study overall: Reports say that about two months after transplant, the alpha-beta T cells came out of several hundred graft clones that had expanded. T-cell counts and diversity at one year following transplant were attributed mainly to newly produced T cells.

Unique molecular identifiers were incorporated when the TCRbeta library was constructed. Each CDR3 protein is one row after TCRdb ran MiXCR on the PCR reads. This sample carries over 85,000 distinct CDR3 sequences, over 6% of them seen once, and the ten largest clones take roughly 17%. About this clonotype: Its specificity is unknown.

The sequence came from a boy aged 2 to 9 with acute lymphoblastic leukemia, due to receive a stem cell transplant. The input for sequencing was PBMCs, taken before TCRalphabeta/CD19-depleted stem cell transplant.

CDR3 DNA: TGTGCCAGCAGTGAGGGCAGCCACACAGATACGCAGTATTTT. Translation gives CASSEGSHTDTQYF. The chain couples TRBV6-4 to TRBJ2-3; D gene ambiguous. From germline, CDR1 is MRHNA and CDR2 SNTAGT. CDR3 size: 14 residues. V gave up 3 bases and J gave up 2 bases, with 9 bases separating them.